The text below deals with one T cell receptor beta chain. Its antigen is as yet unknown. The data stem from a study of chemoradiotherapy in HPV16-positive cancers. In the study overall: A couple of HPV16-positive patients' cells yielded candidate HPV-specific clones and common motifs.

The table came from immunoSEQ multiplex PCR; TCRdb's copy has only in-frame clones and leaves some out. This sample has about 6,400 clones, with more than 60% found just once. V lost 0 bases and J 4 bases, leaving 11 bases between the germline ends. The CDR3 consists of 14 residues. The germline gives CDR1 SGHRS, CDR2 YFSETQ. Over chemoradiotherapy, repertoires were sampled more than once. General study points: HPV-specific T cells were functionally defined from only a couple of HPV16-positive patients. Non-HPV-specific T cells did not expand in tumors during treatment, whereas candidate HPV-specific clones and E7-related motifs did.

The chain uses TRBV5-1 and TRBJ2-7; D uncertain. Material: tumor tissue, obtained from a patient who underwent chemoradiotherapy. This sequence was found in a human donor with HPV-associated anogenital cancer. DNA of the CDR3: TGCGCCAGCAGCTTGGTCGGATACATTTACGAGCAGTACTTC. Its translation is CASSLVGYIYEQYF. The complete variable domain, with remaining parts taken from reference TRBV5-1 and TRBJ2-7, reads KAGVTQTPRYLIKTRGQQVTLSCSPISGHRSVSWYQQTPGQGLQFLFEYFSETQRNKGNFPGRFSGRQFSNSRSEMNVSTLELGDSALYLCASSLVGYIYEQYFGPGTRLTVT.